Reported below is one T cell receptor (beta chain). What it binds is unknown. The junction differs from germline at one of its ends, possibly a read error. TCRbeta libraries were built with three rounds of nested PCR, modified from ARM-PCR. A single record per CDR3 protein comes from TCRdb applying MiXCR to the multiplex PCR reads. Here the sample spans roughly 93,000 distinct CDR3 sequences, roughly 70% being singletons. The template was RNA from unsorted bulk tissue. This CDR3 region has 12 residues. In germline, CDR1 is SQVTM, CDR2 ANQGSEA. This sample is drawn from a study of tumor and adjacent non-tumor tissue in lung cancer. Study-level findings and limits: Higher tumor TCR diversity was associated with shorter survival. Normal lung showed higher cumulative top 100 clone frequency than tumor. TCR diversity was significantly greater in tumor than normal lung tissue.

This clonotype originated in a man aged 55 to 69 with non-small cell lung cancer. The sample comprised lung tumor tissue. The rearrangement joins TRBV29-1 to TRBJ2-5; D is undetermined. The DNA for the CDR3 is TGCAACACCGGACCCAGCTCAGAGACCCAGTATTTC. It codes for CNTGPSSETQYF.